This is a list of T cell receptor beta chains from one sample in a study of cytomegalovirus exposure and HLA in healthy donors. Here immunoSEQ multiplex PCR was the method, and the copy in TCRdb shows in-frame clones only, minus some. The table includes about 230,000 clones, 77% detected once. Sequenced sample: PBMCs. Every receptor here comes from a woman aged 60-75 years in good health and CMV-seropositive. CDR3s include the opening cysteine and the closing phenylalanine or tryptophan. The D gene is left open where the match is weak. Clone size is shown for a subset of rows, as once, few, many or a class of expanded clone.

clone_size j_call v_call d_call cdr3_nt cdr3_aa
NA TRBJ2-2 TRBV15 NA TGTGCCACCAGCAGAGCGCCGGGACACAACACCGGGGAGCTGTTTTTT CATSRAPGHNTGELFF
NA TRBJ1-2 TRBV9 TRBD1 TGTGCCAGCAGCCCTGACCGGGACAGGGGGAGCTACACCTTC CASSPDRDRGSYTF
NA TRBJ2-3 TRBV7-3 NA TGTGCCAGCAGCTTACAAGGGGGGGCCTCAGATACGCAGTATTTT CASSLQGGASDTQYF
NA TRBJ1-1 TRBV19 TRBD1 TGTGCCAGTAGTTCCCGGACAGGACTCAACACTGAAGCTTTCTTT CASSSRTGLNTEAFF
NA TRBJ2-1 TRBV6-5 TRBD1 TGTGCCAGCAGTTACTATGACAGGGGGGACTACAATGAGCAGTTCTTC CASSYYDRGDYNEQFF
NA TRBJ2-1 TRBV11-2 TRBD2 TGTGCCAGCAGCAAGATTGGACTAGCGGGAGGGGATGAGCAGTTCTTC CASSKIGLAGGDEQFF
once TRBJ1-5 TRBV19 NA TGTGCCAGTACTCCCGACAGGTATAGCAATCAGCCCCAGCATTTT CASTPDRYSNQPQHF
few TRBJ2-3 TRBV4-3 TRBD2 TGCGCCAGCAGCCAGCTAGCGGGGGGTGGAACAGATACGCAGTATTTT CASSQLAGGGTDTQYF
NA TRBJ2-5 TRBV30 NA TGTGCCTGGAACAGACCGGCGGGGGAGACCCAGTACTTC CAWNRPAGETQYF
NA TRBJ2-3 TRBV27 TRBD2 TGTGCCAGCAGTTTATTGGCCATAAGCGGGAGTATCACAGATACGCAGTATTTT CASSLLAISGSITDTQYF
NA TRBJ2-1 TRBV5-4 TRBD2 TGTGCCAGCAGCCTCTCTAGCGGGGAGATCTACAATGAGCAGTTCTTC CASSLSSGEIYNEQFF
NA TRBJ1-1 TRBV29-1 NA TGCAGCGTTGAGAGGAACACTGAAGCTTTCTTT CSVERNTEAFF
NA TRBJ2-5 TRBV11-2 NA TGTGCCAGCAGCTTAGGAGCCGTACGAGAGACCCAGTACTTC CASSLGAVRETQYF
few TRBJ1-2 TRBV7-9 NA TGTGCCAGCAGCCTCCGGAGGGACGATGGCTACACCTTC CASSLRRDDGYTF
NA TRBJ1-1 TRBV11-3 NA TGTGCCAGCAGCTTTAACTGGAACACTGAAGCTTTCTTT CASSFNWNTEAFF
NA TRBJ2-6 TRBV4-1 NA TGCGCCAGCAGCCAAGGTCAGGGGCGAGAACCTGGGGCCAACGTCCTGACTTTC CASSQGQGREPGANVLTF